The 22 T cell receptor beta chains below come from one sample, sequenced in a study of cytomegalovirus exposure and HLA in healthy donors. It was with 60 Vbeta and 13 Jbeta primers that the PCR ran. Only in-frame clones appear in the TCRdb table, and some are missing; sequencing was by immunoSEQ multiplex PCR. The sample consists of over 150,000 clones, around 82% of them appearing once. The sample consisted of PBMCs. The receptor set was obtained from a woman aged 45-65 years in good health and CMV-seropositive.

The chain employs TRBV28 and TRBJ2-5, with a weak D call TRBD1 (6 bases). The V and J ends lost 11 bases and 0 bases respectively, with 13 bases between them. This CDR3 comprises 13 residues. Germline CDR1 is MDHEN and CDR2 is SYDVKM. The CDR3, as DNA: TGTGCCGCAGGGGTAGCGAACCAAGAGACCCAGTACTTC. Protein: CAAGVANQETQYF.

The chain combines TRBV6-1 with TRBJ1-3; D unclear. The ends were cut back, 3 bases at V and 1 base at J, with 7 bases in the middle. Germline values: CDR1 MNHNS, CDR2 SASEGT. CDR3 length: 14 amino acids. CDR3: CASSDTISGNTIYF. The CDR3 nucleotides read TGTGCCAGCAGTGACACTATATCTGGAAACACCATATATTTT.

The V gene is TRBV28, the J gene TRBJ1-2; tentative D call: TRBD1 (5 bases). V lost 9 bases and J lost 7, with 15 bases in between. CDR3 length equals 12 residues. In germline, CDR1 is MDHEN, CDR2 SYDVKM. This CDR3 reads CASSPRGGGYTF. CDR3 DNA: TGTGCCAGTTCCCCTCGGGGGGGTGGCTACACCTTC.

The chain joins TRBV30 to TRBJ1-6; TRBD1 matches at 7 bases. In germline, CDR1 is GTSNPN, CDR2 SVGIG (reference sequence). After removal of 0 bases from V and 5 bases from J, the junction contained 7 bases not matched to a gene. The CDR3 totals 16 residues. The CDR3 spells CAWSVQGQSDNSPLHF. CDR3 coding DNA: TGTGCCTGGAGTGTCCAGGGACAGTCCGATAATTCACCCCTCCACTTT. Looking up the rest from reference TRBV30 and TRBJ1-6 gives the full variable domain: SQTIHQWPATLVQPVGSPLSLECTVEGTSNPNLYWYRQAAGRGLQLLFYSVGIGQISSEVPQNLSASRPQDRQFILSSKKLLLSDSGFYLCAWSVQGQSDNSPLHFGNGTRLTVT.

This clone was picked up a small number of times. V usage is TRBV5-1 and J usage is TRBJ1-1; TRBD1 matches at 12 bases. Germline assignment: CDR1 SGHRS and CDR2 YFSETQ. This CDR3 comprises 14 residues. The trim removed 4 bases at V and 6 bases at J, leaving 4 bases unmatched. This CDR3 is CASSDRDRGPEAFF. DNA for the CDR3: TGCGCCAGCAGCGACCGGGACAGGGGGCCTGAAGCTTTCTTT.

The rearrangement links TRBV19 to TRBJ1-1; D is unclear. V was pared by 4 bases and J by 4 bases, with 19 bases between. Germline CDR1 and CDR2: LNHDA and SQIVND (reference sequence). CDR3 size: 16 residues. The CDR3: CASSTLRRSGSTEAFF. CDR3 nucleotides: TGTGCCAGTAGTACCCTTCGCAGGTCTGGTAGCACTGAAGCTTTCTTT.

This chain connects TRBV27 to TRBJ1-2; a possible D gene is TRBD1 (5 bases). Trimming removed 1 base from V and 6 bases from J, with 9 bases in between. Germline CDR1 and CDR2: MNHEY and SMNVEV (reference sequence). The CDR3 spans 13 residues. In DNA, the CDR3 is TGTGCCAGCAGTTTATGGGTAGGGGATGGCTACACCTTC. Its protein is CASSLWVGDGYTF.

V gene TRBV5-4 combines with J gene TRBJ2-7, with D maybe TRBD1 (6 bases). Germline assignment: CDR1 SGHNT and CDR2 YYREEE (reference sequence). This CDR3 spans 14 amino acids. Trimming removed 3 bases from V and 5 bases from J, with 15 bases in between. CDR3 nucleotides: TGTGCCAGCAGCTCTGAACAGGGATGGAACGAGCAGTACTTC. It codes for CASSSEQGWNEQYF.

This chain connects TRBV19 to TRBJ1-2, with 10 bases identical to TRBD1. CDR3 length equals 15 residues. The germline V gene has CDR1 LNHDA and CDR2 SQIVND (reference sequence). With 9 bases clipped from V and 5 bases from J, the junction kept 12 bases outside the gene matches. The CDR3 is CASNTGQGFLYGYTF. CDR3 DNA: TGTGCCAGCAATACGGGACAGGGGTTTTTGTATGGCTACACCTTC.

The V gene is TRBV15, the J gene TRBJ2-1; maybe TRBD2 (6 bases). The CDR3 contains 15 residues. Trimming stripped 4 bases from V and 2 bases from J, with 12 bases between. Germline V CDR1 and CDR2: LNHNV, YYDKDF (reference sequence). The CDR3, as DNA: TGTGCCACCAGCAAACTGGGACTTCCCTACAATGAGCAGTTCTTC. This sequence encodes CATSKLGLPYNEQFF.

DNA for the CDR3: TGCAGCGCTACTAGACAGGGGGCGGAGACCCAGTACTTC. This translates into CSATRQGAETQYF. The chain combines TRBV29-1 with TRBJ2-5; 10 bases line up with TRBD1. This CDR3 contains 13 residues. J gave up 5 bases and V 7 bases, and 7 bases lay outside the gene matches. Per the germline V gene, CDR1 is SQVTM and CDR2 is ANQGSEA.

This clone has only one observation. The rearrangement joins TRBV13 to TRBJ1-3, with D unclear. There are 11 residues in the CDR3. Germline V gives CDR1 PRHDT, CDR2 FYEKMQ (reference sequence). V was pared by 8 bases and J by 3 bases, with 5 bases between. CDR3 sequence (DNA): TGTGCCAGCCGACTTGGAAACACCATATATTTT. As protein: CASRLGNTIYF.

V and J are TRBV6-6 and TRBJ1-2; 8 bases agree with TRBD1. Per germline, CDR1 MNHNY and CDR2 SVGAGI (reference sequence). The CDR3 extends over 15 amino acids. Trimming took 0 bases from V and 6 from J; bases not matched to a gene: 6. The DNA for the CDR3 is TGTGCCAGCAGTTACTCGGTTACAGGGGGAAATGGCTACACCTTC. Its protein product is CASSYSVTGGNGYTF.

The chain is built from TRBV5-1 and TRBJ2-7, with 11 bases that match TRBD1. J was trimmed by 6 bases and V by 3 bases; bases with no gene match: 8. Per germline, CDR1 SGHRS and CDR2 YFSETQ. The CDR3 is 15 amino acids. In nucleotides, the CDR3 is TGCGCCAGCAGCTCTACCGGGACAGGGGGACCCGAGCAGTACTTC. Encoded protein: CASSSTGTGGPEQYF.

The chain employs TRBV7-9 and TRBJ1-1; TRBD1 might be the D (6 bases). Trimming cost V 3 bases and J 5 bases, with 10 bases left between them. This CDR3 is 13 amino acids long. From germline, CDR1 is SEHNR and CDR2 FQNEAQ (reference sequence). CDR3: CASSFQQGTEAFF. The DNA of the CDR3 is TGTGCCAGCAGCTTCCAACAGGGAACTGAAGCTTTCTTT.

This rearrangement joins TRBV7-9 to TRBJ1-1, with 7 bases identical to TRBD1. This CDR3 has 13 amino acids. V dropped 10 bases and J dropped 3; count of bases not matched to a gene: 8. In germline, CDR1 is SEHNR, CDR2 FQNEAQ (reference sequence). The CDR3 is CATRGQGDTEAFF. CDR3 coding DNA: TGTGCCACCCGGGGGCAGGGGGACACTGAAGCTTTCTTT.

The chain has TRBV6-4 and TRBJ1-2, with D possibly being TRBD1 (5 bases). Germline V gives CDR1 MRHNA, CDR2 SNTAGT. Between the trimmed V and J ends, which lost 5 bases and 4 bases, there was a span of 14 bases. The CDR3 spans 14 residues. The CDR3 reads CASSPGWGGYGYTF. The CDR3 DNA reads as TGTGCCAGCAGTCCTGGGTGGGGCGGCTATGGCTACACCTTC.

The chain couples TRBV2 to TRBJ1-5; D not resolved. Germline CDR1 reads SNHLY; CDR2 reads FYNNEI. V was pared by 4 bases and J by 3 bases, with 13 bases between. CDR3 length equals 15 residues. The CDR3 DNA is TGTGCCAGCAGTGTAGATGGGCGAGACAATCAGCCCCAGCATTTT. Protein sequence: CASSVDGRDNQPQHF.

The J gene is TRBJ2-1, the V gene TRBV7-2; 14 nucleotides align to TRBD2. V dropped 5 bases and J dropped 2; count of bases not matched to a gene: 8. CDR3 length: 18 residues. In germline, CDR1 is SGHTA, CDR2 FQGNSA. The CDR3 DNA is TGTGCCAGCAGCCCCCGGACTAGCGGGGGGTCCACCTACAATGAGCAGTTCTTC. Residues: CASSPRTSGGSTYNEQFF.

The table lists this clone with a few counts. This chain connects TRBV2 to TRBJ2-7; a possible D gene is TRBD1 (6 bases). The V end lost 9 bases, the J end lost 2 bases, and 14 bases lay between the germline ends. The CDR3 has 13 amino acids. Germline lookup yields CDR1 SNHLY and CDR2 FYNNEI. CDR3 amino acids: CASLRDITYEQYF. The CDR3 DNA reads as TGTGCCAGTCTTCGGGACATCACCTACGAGCAGTACTTC.

This chain links TRBV12-5 with TRBJ1-1; perhaps TRBD1 as D (5 bases). V lost 2 bases to trimming and J lost 4 bases, with 14 bases between them. There are 15 residues in the CDR3. Germline assignment: CDR1 LGHNT and CDR2 FRNRAP. The CDR3 bases are TGTGCTAGTGGTTTGAGTCCAGGGTATCTCACTGAAGCTTTCTTT. It encodes CASGLSPGYLTEAFF.

The J gene is TRBJ2-5, the V gene TRBV4-1; 14 nucleotides match TRBD2. The CDR3 contains 15 residues. Germline V lookup: CDR1 MGHRA, CDR2 YSYEKL. The V segment lost 4 bases and the J segment 5 bases; nucleotides outside the gene matches: 3. Here the CDR3 DNA reads TGCGCCAGCAGCCGGGGACTAGCGGGGGCGGAGACCCAGTACTTC. This translates into CASSRGLAGAETQYF.